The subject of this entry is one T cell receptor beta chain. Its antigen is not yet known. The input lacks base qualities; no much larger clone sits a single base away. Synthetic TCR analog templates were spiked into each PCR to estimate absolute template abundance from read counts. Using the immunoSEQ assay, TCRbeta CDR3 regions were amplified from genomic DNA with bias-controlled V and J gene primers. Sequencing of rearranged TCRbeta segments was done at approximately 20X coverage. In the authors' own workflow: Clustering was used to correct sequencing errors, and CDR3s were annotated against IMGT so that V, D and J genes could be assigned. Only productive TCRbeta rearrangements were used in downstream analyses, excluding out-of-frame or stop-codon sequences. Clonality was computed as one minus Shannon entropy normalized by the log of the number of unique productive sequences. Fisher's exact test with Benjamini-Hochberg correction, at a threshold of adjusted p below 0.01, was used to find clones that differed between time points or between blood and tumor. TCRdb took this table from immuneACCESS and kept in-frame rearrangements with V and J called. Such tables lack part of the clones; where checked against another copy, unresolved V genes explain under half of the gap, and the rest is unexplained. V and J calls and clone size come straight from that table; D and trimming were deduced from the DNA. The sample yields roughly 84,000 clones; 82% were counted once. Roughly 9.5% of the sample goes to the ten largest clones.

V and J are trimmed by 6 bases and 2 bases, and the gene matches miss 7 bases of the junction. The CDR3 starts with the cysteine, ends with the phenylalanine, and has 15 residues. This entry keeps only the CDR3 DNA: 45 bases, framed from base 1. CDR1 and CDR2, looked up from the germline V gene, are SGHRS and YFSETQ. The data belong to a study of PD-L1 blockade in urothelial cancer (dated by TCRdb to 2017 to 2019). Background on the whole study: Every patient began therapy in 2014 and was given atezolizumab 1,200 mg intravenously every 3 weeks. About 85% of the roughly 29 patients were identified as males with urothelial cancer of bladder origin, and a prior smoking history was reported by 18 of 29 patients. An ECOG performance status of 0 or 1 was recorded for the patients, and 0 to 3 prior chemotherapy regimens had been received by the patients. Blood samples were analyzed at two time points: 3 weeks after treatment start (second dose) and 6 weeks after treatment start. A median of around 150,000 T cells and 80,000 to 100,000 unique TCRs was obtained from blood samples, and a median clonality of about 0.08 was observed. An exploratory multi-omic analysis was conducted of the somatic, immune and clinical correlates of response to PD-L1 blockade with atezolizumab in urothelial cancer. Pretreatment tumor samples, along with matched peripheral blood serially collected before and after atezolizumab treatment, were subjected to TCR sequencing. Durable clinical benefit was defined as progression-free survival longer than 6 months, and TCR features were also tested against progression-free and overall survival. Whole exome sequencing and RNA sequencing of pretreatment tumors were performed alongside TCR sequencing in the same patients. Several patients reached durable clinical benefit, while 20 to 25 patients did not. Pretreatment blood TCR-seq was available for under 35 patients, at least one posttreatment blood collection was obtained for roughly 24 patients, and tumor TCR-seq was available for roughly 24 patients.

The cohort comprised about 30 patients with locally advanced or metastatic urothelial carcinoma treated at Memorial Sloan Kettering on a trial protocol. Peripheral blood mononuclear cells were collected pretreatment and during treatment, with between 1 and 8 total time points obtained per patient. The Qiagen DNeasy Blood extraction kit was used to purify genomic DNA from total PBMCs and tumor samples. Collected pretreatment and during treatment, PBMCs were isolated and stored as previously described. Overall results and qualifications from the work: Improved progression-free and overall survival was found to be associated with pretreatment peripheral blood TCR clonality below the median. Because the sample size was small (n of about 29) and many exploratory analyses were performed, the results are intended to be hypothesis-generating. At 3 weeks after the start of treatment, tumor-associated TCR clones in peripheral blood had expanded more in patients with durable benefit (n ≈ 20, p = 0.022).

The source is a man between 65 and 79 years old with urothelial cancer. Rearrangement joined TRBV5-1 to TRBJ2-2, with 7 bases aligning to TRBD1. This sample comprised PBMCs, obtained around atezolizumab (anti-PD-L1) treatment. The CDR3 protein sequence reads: CASTPGQPNTGELFF. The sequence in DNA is TGCGCCAGCACCCCGGGACAGCCAAACACCGGGGAGCTGTTTTTT. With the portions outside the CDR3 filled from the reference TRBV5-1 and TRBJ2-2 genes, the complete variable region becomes KAGVTQTPRYLIKTRGQQVTLSCSPISGHRSVSWYQQTPGQGLQFLFEYFSETQRNKGNFPGRFSGRQFSNSRSEMNVSTLELGDSALYLCASTPGQPNTGELFFGEGSRLTVL.